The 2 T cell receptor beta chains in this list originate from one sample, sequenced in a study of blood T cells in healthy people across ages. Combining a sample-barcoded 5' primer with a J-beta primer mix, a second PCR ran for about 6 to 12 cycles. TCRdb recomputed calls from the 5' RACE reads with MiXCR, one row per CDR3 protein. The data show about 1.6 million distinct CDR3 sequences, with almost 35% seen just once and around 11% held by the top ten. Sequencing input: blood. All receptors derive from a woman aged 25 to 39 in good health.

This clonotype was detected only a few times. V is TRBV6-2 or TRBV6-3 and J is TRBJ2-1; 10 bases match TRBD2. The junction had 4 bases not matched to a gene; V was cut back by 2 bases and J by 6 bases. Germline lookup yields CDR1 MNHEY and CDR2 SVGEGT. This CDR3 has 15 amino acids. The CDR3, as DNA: TGTGCCAGCAGTTACGGGGCTAGCGGGAGCAATGAGCAGTTCTTC. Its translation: CASSYGASGSNEQFF.

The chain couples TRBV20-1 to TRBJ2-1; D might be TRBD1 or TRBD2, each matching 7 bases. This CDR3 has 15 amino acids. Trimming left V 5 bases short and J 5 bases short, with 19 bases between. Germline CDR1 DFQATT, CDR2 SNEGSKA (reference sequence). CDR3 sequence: CSAVHQGGGNNEQFF. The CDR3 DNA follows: TGCAGTGCTGTCCATCAGGGGGGGGGTAACAATGAGCAGTTCTTC.